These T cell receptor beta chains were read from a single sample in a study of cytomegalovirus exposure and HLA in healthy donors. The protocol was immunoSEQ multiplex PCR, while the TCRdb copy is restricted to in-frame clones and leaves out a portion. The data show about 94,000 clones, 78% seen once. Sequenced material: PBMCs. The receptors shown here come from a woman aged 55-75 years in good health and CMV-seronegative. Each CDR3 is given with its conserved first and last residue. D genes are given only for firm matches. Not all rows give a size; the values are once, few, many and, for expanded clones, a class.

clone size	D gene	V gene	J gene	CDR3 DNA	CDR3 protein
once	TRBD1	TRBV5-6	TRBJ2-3	TGTGCCAGCAGCTTATTACCAGGACAGGGGGGCAAAACGCAGTATTTT	CASSLLPGQGGKTQYF
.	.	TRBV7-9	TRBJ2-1	TGTGCCAGCAGCTTAAAAAGCGGCACCTACAATGAGCAGTTCTTC	CASSLKSGTYNEQFF
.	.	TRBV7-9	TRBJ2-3	TGTGCCAGCTCACCTCAGGGTGCTAGCACAGATACGCAGTATTTT	CASSPQGASTDTQYF
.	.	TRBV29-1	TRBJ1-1	TGCAGCGTTGTCCGGGGGGGGACTGAAGCTTTCTTT	CSVVRGGTEAFF
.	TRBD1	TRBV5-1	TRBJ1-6	TGCGCCAGCAGCGAACAGGGGGCTTCACCCCTCCACTTT	CASSEQGASPLHF
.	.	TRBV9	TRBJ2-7	TGTGCCAGCAGCGGGAGCTCCTACGAGCAGTACTTC	CASSGSSYEQYF
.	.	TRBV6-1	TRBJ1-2	TGTGCCAGCAGTGAAATGTGGCAGAACTATGGCTACACCTTC	CASSEMWQNYGYTF
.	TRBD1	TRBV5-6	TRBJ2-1	TGTGCCAGCAGCTCGGTCAGAGGGGGCCGCAATGAGCAGTTCTTC	CASSSVRGGRNEQFF
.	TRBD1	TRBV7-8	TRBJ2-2	TGTGCCAGCAGCTACCGACAGGGGGCGCCCGGGGAGCTGTTTTTT	CASSYRQGAPGELFF
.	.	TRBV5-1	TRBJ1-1	TGCGCCAGCAGCCCCGGACGGAGGCCATACAATAACACTGAAGCTTTCTTT	CASSPGRRPYNNTEAFF
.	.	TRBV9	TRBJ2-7	TGTGCCAGCAGCCCGAGGGGACTCGGGGGCTACGAGCAGTACTTC	CASSPRGLGGYEQYF